This T cell receptor beta chain derives from a study of blood T cell repertoires in COVID-19 (TCRdb year 2020). A note on the overall study: Samples covering the acute and convalescent phases of COVID-19 were provided by collaborators in the United States, Italy and Spain. The repertoires were released in a freely available public database meant as a resource for research on the immune response to SARS-CoV-2. The dataset comprised deeply sampled blood TCRbeta repertoires from subjects exposed to, actively infected with, or recovered from COVID-19. The material from the prospective study consisted of cDNA or gDNA derived from T cells, B-cell-depleted T cells, or PBMCs. Nearly every sample came with metadata listing a de-identified subject ID, COVID-19 status, age in years and sex. Where HLA class I and class II types were available, the types were taken from metadata supplied by the sample provider, not from assay-based typing. The samples were drawn from the first 160 participants of the ongoing ImmuneRACE study and from 950 to 1,500 subjects provided by 6 global collaborators. Broad study findings and their caveats: How much clinical and demographic metadata was included differed by source and by participant, and the metadata was provided uncurated.

This clone was observed many times. The specificity of this receptor is unknown. Nothing much larger sits one base from this clone, and base qualities are not available. Whole blood was collected in K2EDTA tubes by collaborating institutions according to the institutions' own protocols. For TCRbeta analysis, collaborator samples were shipped as frozen whole blood, as isolated PBMCs, or as DNA extracted from either sample type. The CDR1 and CDR2 encoded by the germline V gene are KGHDR and SFDVKD. V is pruned by 2 bases and J by 4 bases, leaving 11 bases of the junction without a gene match. The CDR3 spans 17 residues, from the cysteine through the phenylalanine. CDR3 DNA is the only sequence kept; it has 51 bases, read in frame from the first base. The immunoSEQ Assay, a bias-controlled multiplex PCR, was used to amplify TCRbeta CDR3 regions from genomic DNA. The original pipeline was this. Within the assay, amplification of reference gene primers was used to estimate how many nucleated cells each sample contained. To quantify the absolute abundance of each unique TCRbeta CDR3 rearrangement, sequence reads were collapsed and filtered. For each sample, productive Simpson clonality was calculated as the square root of Simpson's diversity index across productive rearrangements. Drawn from immuneACCESS, this table holds only the in-frame rearrangements with V and J called that TCRdb kept. Clones are partly lost; checked studies trace under half to an unresolved V gene and leave the rest unexplained. For V, J and clone size, that table is used; D and trimming come from the DNA. In all, the sample holds 250,000 or so clones, and almost 85% of those were seen once. 1.9% of the sample rests with the top ten.

The sequence was collected from a woman aged 80 or over with acute or convalescent COVID-19. Rearrangement joined TRBV24-1 to TRBJ2-3; 7 junctional bases match TRBD2. Specimen: peripheral blood. Read as DNA, the sequence is TGTGCCACCAGTGATTACTCGGGGGGACCGAGCCCAGATACGCAGTATTTT. Its product reads: CATSDYSGGPSPDTQYF.